One sample yielded the 26 T cell receptor beta chains listed below, sequenced in a study of blood T cell repertoires in COVID-19. Sequencing used immunoSEQ multiplex PCR; TCRdb keeps in-frame clones, though not all of them. The sample contains about 77,000 clones, more than 90% of which appear only once. The sequenced sample consisted of peripheral blood. The receptors were sampled from a woman at least 80 years old with active or convalescent COVID-19.

The chain combines TRBV6-5 with TRBJ2-7, with D unclear. Trimming stripped 6 bases from V and 0 bases from J, with 9 bases between. The CDR3 runs to 13 residues. Germline V gene data show CDR1 as MNHEY and CDR2 as SVGAGI. The CDR3 is CASRIIGSYEQYF. The CDR3 nucleotides are TGTGCCAGCAGAATCATCGGCTCCTACGAGCAGTACTTC.

V is TRBV4-3 and J is TRBJ1-2; TRBD1 aligns across 7 bases. Trimming cost V 4 bases and J 7 bases; bases outside gene matches: 9. The CDR3 loop spans 14 amino acids. The germline V gene has CDR1 LGHNA and CDR2 YSLEER. As DNA, the CDR3 is TGCGCCAGCAGCCGGAACCGGGACAGTCCTGGCTACACCTTC. Translating gives CASSRNRDSPGYTF.

The rearrangement uses TRBV10-3 and TRBJ1-1; 7 nucleotides align to TRBD1. V trimming: 3 bases; J trimming: 4 bases; junction bases outside the gene matches: 2. There are 13 residues in the CDR3. Germline V CDR1 and CDR2: ENHRY, SYGVKD. This CDR3 reads CAISEDRATEAFF. The CDR3 region has the DNA TGTGCCATCAGTGAAGACAGGGCCACTGAAGCTTTCTTT.

The CDR3 loop reads CATREGGGRETQYF. CDR3 nucleotide sequence: TGTGCCACGAGGGAGGGCGGGGGAAGAGAGACCCAGTACTTC. The chain carries TRBV15 and TRBJ2-5; 7 bases align to TRBD2. CDR3 size: 14 residues. In germline, CDR1 is LNHNV, CDR2 YYDKDF (reference sequence). With V trimmed by 9 bases and J by 4 bases, 11 bases remained unmatched.

The chain links TRBV28 to TRBJ1-1; weak D call: TRBD1 (5 bases). V lost 3 bases, J lost 6 bases, and 17 bases lay in between. CDR1 is MDHEN and CDR2 is SYDVKM in the germline V gene. The CDR3 runs to 15 residues. The CDR3 reads CASSLGGTPRAEAFF. The CDR3 DNA reads as TGTGCCAGCAGTTTGGGAGGGACCCCTAGGGCTGAAGCTTTCTTT.

The CDR3 is CASSLTSGNTGELFF. In DNA, the CDR3 is TGTGCCAGCAGTCTAACTAGCGGGAACACCGGGGAGCTGTTTTTT. The chain uses TRBV6-6 and TRBJ2-2; 8 bases match TRBD2. Germline CDR1 is MNHNY and CDR2 is SVGAGI (reference sequence). The V gene end was trimmed by 5 bases and the J gene end by 1 base; junction bases not matched to a gene: 3. The CDR3 is 15 residues long.

The J gene is TRBJ2-7, the V gene TRBV19; D gene unclear. Germline CDR1 LNHDA, CDR2 SQIVND (reference sequence). Trimming cost V 0 bases and J 6 bases, with 15 bases left between them. This CDR3 contains 15 residues. The CDR3 region has the DNA TGTGCCAGTAGTATAGACGACCGTACAGCCGTCGAGCAGTACTTC. This codes for CASSIDDRTAVEQYF.

V and J are TRBV19 and TRBJ1-5, with 10 bases lining up with TRBD1. Per the germline V gene, CDR1 is LNHDA and CDR2 is SQIVND (reference sequence). J gave up 5 bases and V 6 bases, and 7 bases lay outside the gene matches. This CDR3 spans 15 amino acids. The CDR3 region is CASSWGQGRDQPQHF. CDR3 nucleotide sequence: TGTGCCAGTAGCTGGGGACAGGGGAGGGATCAGCCCCAGCATTTT.

The V call is TRBV9, the J call TRBJ1-2; 8 positions agree with TRBD1. Germline V gene sequence: CDR1 SGDLS, CDR2 YYNGEE. The ends lost 4 bases at V and 4 bases at J; junction bases unmatched: 9. The CDR3 contains 15 residues. This CDR3 is CASSLGQGETYGYTF. CDR3 sequence (DNA): TGTGCCAGCAGCCTCGGACAGGGTGAAACCTATGGCTACACCTTC. Together with reference TRBV9 and TRBJ1-2, the CDR3 gives the full variable domain: DSGVTQTPKHLITATGQRVTLRCSPRSGDLSVYWYQQSLDQGLQFLIQYYNGEERAKGNILERFSAQQFPDLHSELNLSSLELGDSALYFCASSLGQGETYGYTFGSGTRLTVV.

This clone was counted only a few times. J is TRBJ1-2 and V is TRBV4-1, with a tentative D call TRBD1 (5 bases). The CDR3 covers 17 residues. Germline loops: CDR1 MGHRA, CDR2 YSYEKL. The ends were cut back, 2 bases at V and 1 base at J, with 17 bases in the middle. CDR3 in amino acids: CASSQPAGGKSNYGYTF. The DNA of the CDR3 is TGCGCCAGCAGCCAACCTGCCGGGGGGAAGAGTAACTATGGCTACACCTTC.

This clone was detected once. The gene calls are TRBV27 and TRBJ1-4; D remains unclear. The V and J ends lost 3 bases and 10 bases respectively, with 15 bases between them. The CDR3 has 14 amino acids. CDR1 is MNHEY and CDR2 is SMNVEV in the germline V gene (reference sequence). DNA of the CDR3: TGTGCCAGCAGTTTCCAGACTTCGGGTGTAAAACTGTTTTTT. Encoded protein: CASSFQTSGVKLFF.

A note on this clone: Other DNA sequences in this specimen translate into the identical CDR3. This CDR3 reads CASSYRGLSGNTIYF. CDR3 DNA: TGTGCCAGCAGTTATCGGGGATTATCTGGAAACACCATATATTTT. This sequence joins TRBV6-5 and TRBJ1-3; no clear D gene. The CDR3 spans 15 residues. From germline, CDR1 is MNHEY and CDR2 SVGAGI. Trimming took off 3 bases at V and 1 base at J, with 10 bases between the two ends.

The rearrangement uses TRBV27 and TRBJ1-6; 7 positions agree with TRBD1. Trimming at V came to 11 bases and at J to 7 bases, leaving 8 bases not matched to a gene. The CDR3 is 13 residues long. Germline lookup yields CDR1 MNHEY and CDR2 SMNVEV (reference sequence). CDR3 nucleotides: TGTGCCTGTCGACAGGGTCGAAATTCACCCCTCCACTTT. Amino acid sequence: CACRQGRNSPLHF.

The chain couples TRBV7-9 to TRBJ1-5, with 8 positions matching TRBD1. V was clipped by 1 base and J by 5 bases; unmatched bases: 7. The CDR3 is 16 residues long. The germline V gene has CDR1 SEHNR and CDR2 FQNEAQ (reference sequence). CDR3 region: CASSLGQGAADQPQHF. The CDR3 nucleotides are TGTGCCAGCAGCTTAGGGCAGGGGGCGGCGGATCAGCCCCAGCATTTT.

The CDR3 region has the DNA TGTGCCAGCAGCATCTTAGGGACTAGCGGGGGGTATGAGCAGTTCTTC. Translation: CASSILGTSGGYEQFF. V and J are TRBV5-5 and TRBJ2-1, with 15 positions matching TRBD2. The trim removed 4 bases at V and 8 bases at J, leaving 7 bases unmatched. CDR1 is SGHKS, CDR2 YYEKEE, per germline (reference sequence). The CDR3 loop spans 16 amino acids.

The chain joins TRBV2 to TRBJ2-7, with TRBD1 as a possible D gene (6 bases). The CDR3 is 15 amino acids. Trimming shortened V by 5 bases and J by 5 bases, and 19 bases separated the two germline ends. Per the germline V gene, CDR1 is SNHLY and CDR2 is FYNNEI. The CDR3 coding sequence is TGTGCCAGCAGTCCCTCCGCAGGGGTCCTCGACGAGCAGTACTTC. Its protein is CASSPSAGVLDEQYF.

V is TRBV7-6 and J is TRBJ2-2; TRBD1 aligns across 9 bases. Germline CDR1 reads SGHVS; CDR2 reads FNYEAQ. V was pared by 5 bases and J by 7 bases, with 8 bases of the junction left unmatched. The CDR3 totals 15 residues. The CDR3 sequence is CASSVGTGSGGELFF. The CDR3 DNA follows: TGTGCCAGCAGCGTAGGGACAGGGTCAGGCGGGGAGCTGTTTTTT.

In nucleotides, the CDR3 is TGTGCCAGCAACCTGAGGAGCCGGGGGGAAAAACTGTTTTTT. Amino acid sequence: CASNLRSRGEKLFF. The genes are TRBV28 and TRBJ1-4; D might be TRBD1 (5 bases). Trimming pared 7 bases from V and 8 bases from J, leaving 17 bases between. Looked up from germline, CDR1 is MDHEN and CDR2 is SYDVKM. The CDR3 runs 14 residues.

This rearrangement joins TRBV9 to TRBJ1-5; tentative D call: TRBD1 (6 bases). Trimming cost V 4 bases and J 8 bases, with 19 bases left between them. This CDR3 has 15 amino acids. Germline V CDR1 and CDR2: SGDLS, YYNGEE. CDR3: CASSPRAGAWEPQHF. CDR3 sequence (DNA): TGTGCCAGCAGCCCCAGGGCGGGGGCCTGGGAGCCCCAGCATTTT.

CDR3 amino acids: CASSARTAFNSPLHF. DNA for the CDR3: TGTGCCAGCAGCGCCCGGACAGCCTTTAATTCACCCCTCCACTTT. The rearrangement joins TRBV25-1 to TRBJ1-6; D might be TRBD1 (6 bases). The CDR3 extends over 15 amino acids. The germline CDR1 and CDR2 sequences are MGHDK and SYGVNS. V was trimmed by 6 bases and J by 6 bases, leaving 15 bases between them.

This chain links TRBV19 with TRBJ1-6; TRBD1 matches at 7 bases. The CDR3 is 13 residues long. V lost 7 bases to trimming and J lost 6 bases; unmatched junction nucleotides: 3. Germline-derived CDR1 and CDR2 are LNHDA and SQIVND (reference sequence). The DNA for the CDR3 is TGTGCCAGTACCGGGACAGCTAATTCACCCCTCCACTTT. As protein: CASTGTANSPLHF.

The chain's CDR3 is CASSPGNRNTIYF. CDR3 nucleotides: TGTGCCAGCAGCCCAGGGAACCGAAACACCATATATTTT. The chain couples TRBV11-2 to TRBJ1-3; possibly TRBD1 for D (5 bases). This CDR3 is 13 amino acids long. V was pared by 5 bases and J by 5 bases, with 10 bases between. The germline V gene has CDR1 SGHAT and CDR2 FQNNGV.

The chain combines TRBV7-9 with TRBJ2-1; no clear D. This CDR3 has 15 amino acids. Deletions cut 6 bases from V and 7 bases from J, with 19 bases between. CDR1 and CDR2 (germline): SEHNR, FQNEAQ (reference sequence). In DNA form, the CDR3 reads TGTGCCAGCAGTTTGGTGGTAGACCACGGGAATGAGCAGTTCTTC. Its protein product is CASSLVVDHGNEQFF.

The chain recombines TRBV19 with TRBJ1-2; 8 nucleotides match TRBD1. J lost 5 bases, V lost 7 bases, and 6 bases had no gene match. The CDR3 totals 13 residues. Germline V gene data show CDR1 as LNHDA and CDR2 as SQIVND (reference sequence). This CDR3 reads CASTPRTGYGYTF. The CDR3 DNA sequence: TGTGCCAGTACCCCCCGGACAGGGTATGGCTACACCTTC.

The chain recombines TRBV11-2 with TRBJ2-1, with TRBD2 matching 12 bases. The CDR3 covers 14 residues. Germline loops: CDR1 SGHAT, CDR2 FQNNGV. J lost 9 bases, V lost 2 bases, and 2 bases had no gene match. The CDR3 region has the DNA TGTGCCAGCAGCTTATGGACTAGCGGGGCTGAGCAGTTCTTC. This translates into CASSLWTSGAEQFF.

The V and J genes are TRBV5-4 and TRBJ1-2, with a weak D call TRBD1 (5 bases). Between the trimmed V and J ends, which lost 9 bases and 4 bases, there was a span of 7 bases. Germline assignment: CDR1 SGHNT and CDR2 YYREEE (reference sequence). The CDR3 is made up of 10 amino acids. This chain's CDR3 is CAMGLYGYTF. The CDR3 nucleotides are TGTGCCATGGGGCTCTATGGCTACACCTTC. Variable domain in full (rest from reference TRBV5-4 and TRBJ1-2): ETGVTQSPTHLIKTRGQQVTLRCSSQSGHNTVSWYQQALGQGPQFIFQYYREEENGRGNFPPRFSGLQFPNYSSELNVNALELDDSALYLCAMGLYGYTFGSGTRLTVV.